These 15 T cell receptor beta chains came from one sample sequenced in a study of neurological immune-mediated disorders (dated by TCRdb to the late 2010s). The method was 5' RACE. Sequencing relied on an Illumina HiSeq 2500. TCRdb's own reprocessing of the public reads used fastp at Q25 and MiXCR and kept productive beta chains. Identical CDR3 protein sequences are pooled into one entry, listed with their most common genes and DNA. This sample holds about 45,000 distinct CDR3 sequences; 13% were observed only once. About 10% of the sample lies in the top ten. Read against the paper, the sample's time point label means: longitudinal time-point 3. Sequenced input: PBMCs. The receptors come from a man younger than 45 in good health.

CDR3 bases: TGTGCCAGCAGCTTGGACAGAGCCAATGAGCAGTTCTTC. It yields the protein CASSLDRANEQFF. V gene TRBV7-6 combines with J gene TRBJ2-1, with a weak D call TRBD1 (6 bases). CDR3 length: 13 residues. Per the germline V gene, CDR1 is SGHVS and CDR2 is FNYEAQ. V lost 3 bases and J 6 bases, leaving 9 bases between the germline ends.

In this sample, this clonotype turned up many times. This chain joins TRBV18 and TRBJ2-7; 9 bases match TRBD1. In germline, CDR1 is KGHSH, CDR2 LQKENI. Trimming took 2 bases from V and 5 from J; bases not matched to a gene: 7. This CDR3 has 15 residues. The CDR3 nucleotides read TGTGCCAGCTCACCATCCGGGACAGGGAGTAACGAGCAGTACTTC. It translates to CASSPSGTGSNEQYF.

Note on this clonotype: The junction does not match germline at one end; this may be a read error. V is TRBV28 and J is TRBJ2-3; no clear D. CDR1 is MDHEN and CDR2 is SYDVKM in the germline V gene. The CDR3 extends over 15 amino acids. CDR3 DNA: TGTGCCAACAGTTTCTACGGGTATAGCACAGATACGCAGTATTTT. Protein: CANSFYGYSTDTQYF.

This clonotype was observed many times. The V call is TRBV27, the J call TRBJ1-3; D is unresolved. The CDR3 has 16 residues. Trimming took 5 bases from V and 0 from J, leaving 14 bases between them. The germline V gene encodes CDR1 MNHEY and CDR2 SMNVEV (reference sequence). The CDR3: CASSPLDGSSGNTIYF. Written as DNA, the CDR3 is TGTGCCAGCAGTCCTCTCGACGGAAGCTCTGGAAACACCATATATTTT.

The chain is built from TRBV20-1 and TRBJ2-2; possible D gene TRBD1, 5 bases. The CDR3 length is 15 residues. The V and J ends lost 3 bases and 4 bases respectively, with 15 bases between them. Germline CDR1 reads DFQATT; CDR2 reads SNEGSKA (reference sequence). The CDR3 loop reads CSASGRDFPTGELFF. Written as DNA, the CDR3 is TGCAGTGCTAGCGGCAGGGATTTCCCCACCGGGGAGCTGTTTTTT.

Many counts were recorded for this clonotype. The V gene is TRBV10-2, the J gene TRBJ2-1; 13 positions match TRBD2. This CDR3 is 17 amino acids long. J lost 4 bases, V lost 4 bases, and 7 bases had no gene match. Germline values: CDR1 WSHSY, CDR2 SAAADI. The CDR3 spells CASSAPGTSGTYNEQFF. The CDR3 DNA is TGCGCCAGCAGTGCCCCAGGGACTAGCGGGACGTACAATGAGCAGTTCTTC.

This clonotype was seen many times. The chain uses TRBV5-1 and TRBJ1-3, with D perhaps matching TRBD1 (6 bases). Germline CDR1 SGHRS, CDR2 YFSETQ. The CDR3 runs to 17 residues. Trimming took off 0 bases at V and 0 bases at J, with 13 bases between the two ends. CDR3 in DNA: TGCGCCAGCAGCTTGGGGACAGCACTTCACTCTGGAAACACCATATATTTT. The encoded protein is CASSLGTALHSGNTIYF.

This clonotype occurred many times. The chain couples TRBV20-1 to TRBJ2-1; the D gene is possibly TRBD1 (5 bases). CDR3 size: 14 residues. Trimming removed 6 bases at V and 0 bases at J, with 12 bases between. Germline V gene lookup returns CDR1 DFQATT and CDR2 SNEGSKA (reference sequence). The CDR3 region is CSAEIRGSYNEQFF. The CDR3 DNA reads as TGCAGTGCGGAAATAAGGGGCTCCTACAATGAGCAGTTCTTC.

This clonotype was recorded at least ten times. V gene TRBV5-1 combines with J gene TRBJ2-7; D is perhaps TRBD1 (5 bases). CDR3 size: 12 residues. Germline V CDR1 and CDR2: SGHRS, YFSETQ. Trimming removed 5 bases at V and 0 bases at J, with 6 bases between. CDR3 residues: CASRTDSYEQYF. CDR3 coding DNA: TGCGCCAGCAGGACAGACTCCTACGAGCAGTACTTC. Together with reference TRBV5-1 and TRBJ2-7, the CDR3 gives the full variable domain: KAGVTQTPRYLIKTRGQQVTLSCSPISGHRSVSWYQQTPGQGLQFLFEYFSETQRNKGNFPGRFSGRQFSNSRSEMNVSTLELGDSALYLCASRTDSYEQYFGPGTRLTVT.

In this sample, this clonotype turned up a few times. V usage is TRBV11-3 and J usage is TRBJ2-1; D uncertain. From germline, CDR1 is SGHNT and CDR2 YENEEA. This CDR3 comprises 13 residues. With 3 bases removed from V and 4 bases from J, the gap between germline ends came to 7 bases. Here the CDR3 reads CASSLNGYNEQFF. For the CDR3, the DNA is TGTGCCAGCAGCTTGAACGGGTACAATGAGCAGTTCTTC.

Turning to this clonotype: A single base separates this from a much larger clone, so it may be a read error. The J gene is TRBJ2-2, the V gene TRBV29-1; D possibly matches TRBD1 or TRBD2 (5 bases each). From germline, CDR1 is SQVTM and CDR2 ANQGSEA. The CDR3 totals 14 residues. The V end was cut by 7 bases, the J end by 0 bases, with 12 bases between. The CDR3 loop is CSARDDPNTGELFF. Here the CDR3 DNA reads TGCAGCGCTCGGGACGACCCGAACACCGGGGAGCTGTTTTTT.

The table lists this clonotype with many counts. The V call is TRBV6-2 or TRBV6-3, the J call TRBJ2-5; 7 nucleotides line up with TRBD1. CDR1 MNHEY and CDR2 SVGEGT come from the germline V gene. Trimming took 5 bases from V and 1 from J; bases not matched to a gene: 10. The CDR3 is made up of 16 amino acids. The CDR3 loop reads CASSKSAGDSQETQYF. CDR3 DNA sequence: TGTGCCAGCAGTAAATCTGCAGGGGACAGCCAAGAGACCCAGTACTTC.

At least ten counts were recorded for this clonotype. The chain has TRBV20-1 and TRBJ2-7; D is undetermined. The CDR3 runs 11 residues. V gave up 1 base and J gave up 6 bases, with 7 bases separating them. Germline V gene data show CDR1 as DFQATT and CDR2 as SNEGSKA (reference sequence). CDR3 DNA sequence: TGCAGTGCTAGAGGGCTGCTCGAGCAGTACTTC. Its protein is CSARGLLEQYF.

This clonotype was observed many times. The chain joins TRBV7-8 to TRBJ2-1; TRBD2 might be the D (6 bases). CDR1 is SGHVS and CDR2 is FQNEAQ in the germline V gene. V lost 5 bases, J lost 9 bases, and 17 bases lay in between. This CDR3 is built from 14 residues. In nucleotides, the CDR3 is TGTGCCAGCAGCCGAGGACTGGACTACGGTGAGCAGTTCTTC. Translated, it gives CASSRGLDYGEQFF.

This clonotype was observed at least ten times. The chain carries TRBV5-1 and TRBJ1-5; no definite D call. From germline, CDR1 is SGHRS and CDR2 YFSETQ. Trimming removed 1 base from V and 0 bases from J, with 8 bases in between. This CDR3 has 15 amino acids. The CDR3: CASSLLGTSNQPQHF. In DNA form, the CDR3 reads TGCGCCAGCAGCTTGCTGGGAACTAGCAATCAGCCCCAGCATTTT.